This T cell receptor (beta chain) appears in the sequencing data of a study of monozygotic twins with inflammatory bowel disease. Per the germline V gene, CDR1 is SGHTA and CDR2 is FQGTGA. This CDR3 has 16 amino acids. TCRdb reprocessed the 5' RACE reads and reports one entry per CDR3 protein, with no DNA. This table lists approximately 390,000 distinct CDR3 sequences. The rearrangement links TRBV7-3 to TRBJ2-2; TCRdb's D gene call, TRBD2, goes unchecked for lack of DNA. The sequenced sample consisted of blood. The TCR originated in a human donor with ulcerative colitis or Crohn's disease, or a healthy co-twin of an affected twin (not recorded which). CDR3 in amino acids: CASSLNGGLAAGELFF.